These T cell receptor beta chains were read from a single sample in a study of CD8 T cells in ankylosing spondylitis. Each CDR3 protein gets one entry after TCRdb re-called the 5' RACE reads with MiXCR. The sample consists of approximately 440,000 distinct CDR3 sequences, approximately 17% of them appearing once. The sequencing sample was made of blood, either unsorted or a sorted T cell fraction (not recorded which). The receptor source for this set is a male donor with ankylosing spondylitis. Each CDR3 is given with its conserved first and last residue. A D gene is named only where the DNA matches it firmly. Clone size, where shown, is once, few, many, or a class for clones that have expanded.

CDR3 DNA	CDR3 protein	clone size	V gene	J gene	CDR3 length	D gene
TGTGCCAGCAGCCAAGATAGGGGGACCGTCCAGGCCGAGCAGTACTTC	CASSQDRGTVQAEQYF	.	TRBV14	TRBJ2-7	16	.
TGCGCCAGCAGCCAGGGGATGGGACAGGGGGAAAACGAGCAGTACTTC	CASSQGMGQGENEQYF	.	TRBV4-1	TRBJ2-7	16	TRBD1
TGCAGTGCTAGAGATCCCGCGGGAGCGGGAGATACGCAGTATTTT	CSARDPAGAGDTQYF	.	TRBV20-1	TRBJ2-3	15	TRBD2
TGTGCCAGCAGCTTAGGGACTAGCGGGAGGTACCAAGAGACCCAGTACTTC	CASSLGTSGRYQETQYF	few	TRBV7-2	TRBJ2-5	17	TRBD2
TGCAGTGCTCCACCCGACGGACACTACGAGCAGTACTTC	CSAPPDGHYEQYF	few	TRBV20-1	TRBJ2-7	13	.
TGTGCCAGCAGCGAGGGGGAAGGTCACACTGAAGCTTTCTTT	CASSEGEGHTEAFF	few	TRBV6-1	TRBJ1-1	14	.
TGTGCCAGCAGTTTAAAGGGAGGGACTGAAGCTTTCTTT	CASSLKGGTEAFF	many	TRBV12-3/TRBV12-4	TRBJ1-1	13	.
TGTGCCAGCAGCCCCTCCCCCGGGACAGGGATGGGCTACACCTTC	CASSPSPGTGMGYTF	few	TRBV7-9	TRBJ1-2	15	TRBD1
TGTGCCAGCAGCTCAGCCGGGACACCGAGCGGGGAAAAACTGTTTTTT	CASSSAGTPSGEKLFF	few	TRBV7-6	TRBJ1-4	16	.
TGTGCCAGCTCACCCCGGGTCCTTAGGGGCACTGAAGCTTTCTTT	CASSPRVLRGTEAFF	.	TRBV18	TRBJ1-1	15	.
TGTGCCAGCAGCGTAGGAGAGGGGAGGATGAACACTGAAGCTTTCTTT	CASSVGEGRMNTEAFF	.	TRBV9	TRBJ1-1	16	.
TGTGCCAGCAGTTTCCTTAGCGGGGGGAACTACAATGAGCAGTTCTTC	CASSFLSGGNYNEQFF	many	TRBV12-3/TRBV12-4	TRBJ2-1	16	TRBD2
TGCGCCAGCAGCCAAGAGGCCCCACAGACCGGGGAGCTGTTTTTT	CASSQEAPQTGELFF	few	TRBV4-1	TRBJ2-2	15	.
TGTGCCAGCAGCCAGAGCGGTCGCAATCAGCCCCAGCATTTT	CASSQSGRNQPQHF	many	TRBV3-1	TRBJ1-5	14	.